This record covers a single T cell receptor (beta chain). Its antigen is not known. Primers included in the PCR were 60 Vbeta and 13 Jbeta primers. Data came from immunoSEQ multiplex PCR; TCRdb stores just in-frame clones and leaves some out. Its table records nearly 200,000 clones. V lost 5 bases to trimming and J lost 8 bases, with 18 bases between them. The CDR3 is 14 residues long. CDR1 SGHTA and CDR2 FQGTGA come from the germline V gene. This sample is drawn from a study of cytomegalovirus exposure and HLA in healthy donors. Findings of the study overall: About 87% or about 30% of the time was how often most TCR beta V segments were productive, according to an earlier analysis.

The sequenced sample consisted of PBMCs. The receptor's source is a boy aged 5-17 years in good health and CMV-seronegative. This chain joins TRBV7-3 and TRBJ1-2; D call uncertain. Written as DNA, the CDR3 is TGTGCCAGCAGCCCGAGCGAAGGCCCGGGAGGCTACACCTTC. Protein: CASSPSEGPGGYTF.